These T cell receptor beta chains were read from a single sample in a study of T-cell memory formation after mild COVID-19. MiXCR was run by TCRdb on the 5' RACE reads, yielding one entry per CDR3 protein. The table shows about 140,000 distinct CDR3 sequences, with more than 13% occurring only once. Material: PBMCs or a T cell subset sorted from them (not recorded which). The source of these receptors is an adult woman who had mild COVID-19 (a few samples of this study predate the infection). Cell type and time point are not known. Each CDR3 is given with its conserved first and last residue. The D gene is left open where the match is weak. A row's size may be missing; if present it is once, few, many or a size class.

CDR3aa: CASTWDREETQYF
CDR3nt: TGTGCCAGCACCTGGGACAGGGAAGAGACCCAGTACTTC
v_gene: TRBV12-3/TRBV12-4
abundance: many
j_gene: TRBJ2-5
d_gene: TRBD1

CDR3aa: CASSVGWGGGIQYF
CDR3nt: TGTGCCAGCAGCGTAGGCTGGGGTGGAGGCATTCAGTACTTC
v_gene: TRBV9
abundance: .
j_gene: TRBJ2-4
d_gene: .

CDR3aa: CASSVGTGPTDTQYF
CDR3nt: TGTGCCAGCAGCGTAGGGACAGGGCCCACAGATACGCAGTATTTT
v_gene: TRBV9
abundance: few
j_gene: TRBJ2-3
d_gene: TRBD1

CDR3aa: CASSKEGTSGGDSSYNEQFF
CDR3nt: TGTGCCAGCAGCAAAGAAGGGACTAGCGGTGGGGATAGCTCCTACAATGAGCAGTTCTTC
v_gene: TRBV21-1
abundance: many
j_gene: TRBJ2-1
d_gene: .

CDR3aa: CASSYSGGSLGEQYF
CDR3nt: TGTGCCAGCAGCTACTCAGGGGGCAGCCTTGGGGAGCAGTACTTC
v_gene: TRBV14
abundance: few
j_gene: TRBJ2-7
d_gene: TRBD1

CDR3aa: CATRGGSNTEAFF
CDR3nt: TGTGCCACCCGGGGAGGGTCGAACACTGAAGCTTTCTTT
v_gene: TRBV24-1
abundance: .
j_gene: TRBJ1-1
d_gene: .

CDR3aa: CASSLGLAGNYEQYF
CDR3nt: TGTGCCAGCAGTCTGGGACTAGCGGGGAATTACGAGCAGTACTTC
v_gene: TRBV12-3/TRBV12-4
abundance: .
j_gene: TRBJ2-7
d_gene: TRBD2

CDR3aa: CAIWQSSTDTQYF
CDR3nt: TGTGCCATCTGGCAGTCTAGCACAGATACGCAGTATTTT
v_gene: TRBV10-3
abundance: few
j_gene: TRBJ2-3
d_gene: .

CDR3aa: CATSKRTVGNEQFF
CDR3nt: TGTGCCACCAGTAAACGGACAGTAGGCAATGAGCAGTTCTTC
v_gene: TRBV24-1
abundance: few
j_gene: TRBJ2-1
d_gene: .

CDR3aa: CASTAGPSTDTQYF
CDR3nt: TGTGCCAGCACTGCGGGTCCTAGCACAGATACGCAGTATTTT
v_gene: TRBV5-6
abundance: few
j_gene: TRBJ2-3
d_gene: .

CDR3aa: CATLKAGAYEQYF
CDR3nt: TGTGCCACCCTAAAAGCGGGGGCCTACGAGCAGTACTTC
v_gene: TRBV15
abundance: few
j_gene: TRBJ2-7
d_gene: TRBD2

CDR3aa: CASRQPIKNTEAFF
CDR3nt: TGTGCCAGCCGACAGCCTATTAAGAACACTGAAGCTTTCTTT
v_gene: TRBV2
abundance: .
j_gene: TRBJ1-1
d_gene: .

CDR3aa: CSATSGSSYEQYF
CDR3nt: TGCAGCGCGACTAGCGGGAGCTCCTACGAGCAGTACTTC
v_gene: TRBV29-1
abundance: many
j_gene: TRBJ2-7
d_gene: TRBD2

CDR3aa: CTSSESRASGNTIYF
CDR3nt: TGCACCAGCAGCGAGAGCAGAGCGTCTGGAAACACCATATATTTT
v_gene: TRBV1
abundance: .
j_gene: TRBJ1-3
d_gene: .

CDR3aa: CASRPMTGVWDTEAFF
CDR3nt: TGCGCCAGCAGACCCATGACCGGGGTTTGGGACACTGAAGCTTTCTTT
v_gene: TRBV5-1
abundance: few
j_gene: TRBJ1-1
d_gene: .

CDR3aa: CASSQDGFPGELFF
CDR3nt: TGTGCCAGCAGCCAAGACGGGTTCCCCGGGGAGCTGTTTTTT
v_gene: TRBV11-2
abundance: .
j_gene: TRBJ2-2
d_gene: .

CDR3aa: CASNGQGVEQFF
CDR3nt: TGCGCCAGCAATGGACAGGGGGTTGAGCAGTTCTTC
v_gene: TRBV4-1
abundance: few
j_gene: TRBJ2-1
d_gene: TRBD1

CDR3aa: CASSVATSGRYNEQFF
CDR3nt: TGTGCCAGCAGCGTAGCAACTAGCGGGCGCTACAATGAGCAGTTCTTC
v_gene: TRBV7-9
abundance: .
j_gene: TRBJ2-1
d_gene: TRBD2

CDR3aa: CASSPGGGINYGYTF
CDR3nt: TGTGCCAGCAGCCCGGGCGGGGGGATTAACTATGGCTACACCTTC
v_gene: TRBV7-2
abundance: .
j_gene: TRBJ1-2
d_gene: .

CDR3aa: CASSPHPETQYF
CDR3nt: TGTGCCAGCAGTCCGCACCCGGAGACCCAGTACTTC
v_gene: TRBV12-3/TRBV12-4
abundance: .
j_gene: TRBJ2-5
d_gene: .

CDR3aa: CASSQEPQFSEQFF
CDR3nt: TGCGCCAGCAGCCAAGAACCCCAATTTAGTGAGCAGTTCTTC
v_gene: TRBV4-3
abundance: few
j_gene: TRBJ2-1
d_gene: .

CDR3aa: CASRYGRGPYQETQYF
CDR3nt: TGTGCCAGCAGATACGGCAGGGGCCCGTACCAAGAGACCCAGTACTTC
v_gene: TRBV6-5
abundance: .
j_gene: TRBJ2-5
d_gene: .

CDR3aa: CASGGLSGHEQYF
CDR3nt: TGTGCCAGCGGTGGACTATCGGGCCACGAGCAGTACTTC
v_gene: TRBV9
abundance: many
j_gene: TRBJ2-7
d_gene: .

CDR3aa: CASSLLRSGGNPPLHF
CDR3nt: TGTGCCAGCAGCTTATTAAGGTCAGGTGGGAATCCACCCCTCCACTTT
v_gene: TRBV13
abundance: few
j_gene: TRBJ1-6
d_gene: .

CDR3aa: CASSLIAVPTDTQYF
CDR3nt: TGTGCCAGCAGCTTAATTGCGGTCCCCACAGATACGCAGTATTTT
v_gene: TRBV7-8
abundance: .
j_gene: TRBJ2-3
d_gene: .

CDR3aa: CASSVAGTGKAF
CDR3nt: TGTGCCAGCAGCGTAGCTGGGACAGGGAAGGCCTTC
v_gene: TRBV9
abundance: .
j_gene: TRBJ1-2
d_gene: TRBD1

CDR3aa: CASSLAELAETHNEQFF
CDR3nt: TGTGCCAGCAGCTTGGCAGAACTAGCGGAAACCCACAATGAGCAGTTCTTC
v_gene: TRBV5-6
abundance: .
j_gene: TRBJ2-1
d_gene: TRBD2

CDR3aa: CASSPTAQDRTLYEQYF
CDR3nt: TGTGCCAGCAGCCCGACCGCACAGGATAGAACCCTCTACGAGCAGTACTTC
v_gene: TRBV5-5
abundance: few
j_gene: TRBJ2-7
d_gene: .

CDR3aa: CASSLEAGVTDTQYF
CDR3nt: TGTGCCAGCAGCTTAGAAGCGGGAGTTACAGATACGCAGTATTTT
v_gene: TRBV7-6
abundance: .
j_gene: TRBJ2-3
d_gene: TRBD2

CDR3aa: CASSQDMSLAGKGYEQYF
CDR3nt: TGCGCCAGCAGCCAAGATATGAGTCTAGCGGGAAAGGGGTACGAGCAGTACTTC
v_gene: TRBV4-3
abundance: few
j_gene: TRBJ2-7
d_gene: TRBD2

CDR3aa: CATTGRDSLNYGYTF
CDR3nt: TGTGCCACCACCGGCCGGGACAGCTTGAACTATGGCTACACCTTC
v_gene: TRBV12-3/TRBV12-4
abundance: many
j_gene: TRBJ1-2
d_gene: TRBD1

CDR3aa: CSARDQSGISYEQYF
CDR3nt: TGCAGTGCTAGAGATCAAAGCGGAATCTCCTACGAGCAGTACTTC
v_gene: TRBV20-1
abundance: .
j_gene: TRBJ2-7
d_gene: .

CDR3aa: CASSWGTGQEQYF
CDR3nt: TGTGCCAGCAGCTGGGGGACAGGGCAGGAGCAGTACTTC
v_gene: TRBV7-6
abundance: few
j_gene: TRBJ2-7
d_gene: TRBD1

CDR3aa: CASIHGTGHTGELFF
CDR3nt: TGTGCCAGCATCCACGGGACAGGTCACACCGGGGAGCTGTTTTTT
v_gene: TRBV12-3/TRBV12-4
abundance: .
j_gene: TRBJ2-2
d_gene: TRBD1

CDR3aa: CASSQAKIIPADTQYF
CDR3nt: TGCGCCAGCAGCCAAGCCAAGATTATCCCGGCAGATACGCAGTATTTT
v_gene: TRBV4-3
abundance: few
j_gene: TRBJ2-3
d_gene: .

CDR3aa: CASSGTGESEQFF
CDR3nt: TGTGCCAGCAGTGGGACAGGGGAGAGTGAGCAGTTCTTC
v_gene: TRBV12-3/TRBV12-4
abundance: .
j_gene: TRBJ2-1
d_gene: TRBD1

CDR3aa: CASNVGLILNTEAFF
CDR3nt: TGTGCCAGCAATGTGGGACTCATCCTGAACACTGAAGCTTTCTTT
v_gene: TRBV6-2/TRBV6-3
abundance: .
j_gene: TRBJ1-1
d_gene: .

CDR3aa: CASSIEPGHPGDEQFF
CDR3nt: TGTGCCAGTAGTATAGAACCTGGACACCCGGGAGATGAGCAGTTCTTC
v_gene: TRBV19
abundance: few
j_gene: TRBJ2-1
d_gene: .

CDR3aa: CASSQTGMNTEAFF
CDR3nt: TGTGCCAGCAGCCAGACAGGCATGAACACTGAAGCTTTCTTT
v_gene: TRBV7-6
abundance: .
j_gene: TRBJ1-1
d_gene: .

CDR3aa: CASSVNLVYNEQFF
CDR3nt: TGTGCCAGCAGCGTAAACCTCGTCTACAATGAGCAGTTCTTC
v_gene: TRBV9
abundance: .
j_gene: TRBJ2-1
d_gene: .

CDR3aa: CASSLDLYEQYF
CDR3nt: TGTGCCAGCAGTTTAGACCTATACGAGCAGTACTTC
v_gene: TRBV12-3/TRBV12-4
abundance: .
j_gene: TRBJ2-7
d_gene: .

CDR3aa: CSARDGTGSSYEQYF
CDR3nt: TGCAGTGCTAGGGACGGGACAGGTAGCTCCTACGAGCAGTACTTC
v_gene: TRBV20-1
abundance: few
j_gene: TRBJ2-7
d_gene: TRBD1

CDR3aa: CASSDMPSGRRSYEQYF
CDR3nt: TGTGCCAGCAGTGATATGCCTAGCGGGAGACGAAGCTACGAGCAGTACTTC
v_gene: TRBV2
abundance: .
j_gene: TRBJ2-7
d_gene: TRBD2

CDR3aa: CASSQGPGQGGTEAFF
CDR3nt: TGCGCCAGCAGCCAAGGGCCGGGACAGGGAGGCACTGAAGCTTTCTTT
v_gene: TRBV4-1
abundance: few
j_gene: TRBJ1-1
d_gene: TRBD1

CDR3aa: CAWSEGLGTGELFF
CDR3nt: TGTGCCTGGAGTGAAGGACTCGGCACCGGGGAGCTGTTTTTT
v_gene: TRBV30
abundance: .
j_gene: TRBJ2-2
d_gene: .

CDR3aa: CASSQSLAGGGYEQFF
CDR3nt: TGCGCCAGCAGCCAATCCCTAGCGGGAGGCGGTTATGAGCAGTTCTTC
v_gene: TRBV4-3
abundance: few
j_gene: TRBJ2-1
d_gene: TRBD2

CDR3aa: CASSFGEQFF
CDR3nt: TGTGCCAGCAGCTTTGGTGAGCAGTTCTTC
v_gene: TRBV7-9
abundance: .
j_gene: TRBJ2-1
d_gene: .

CDR3aa: CASSDGVGTEAFF
CDR3nt: TGTGCCAGCAGCGATGGGGTGGGGACTGAAGCTTTCTTT
v_gene: TRBV9
abundance: .
j_gene: TRBJ1-1
d_gene: .

CDR3aa: CASSSGLAEGDTQYF
CDR3nt: TGCGCCAGCAGCTCGGGACTAGCGGAAGGAGATACGCAGTATTTT
v_gene: TRBV5-1
abundance: .
j_gene: TRBJ2-3
d_gene: TRBD2